The TCR beta chain under discussion was sequenced for a study of CD8 T cells in ankylosing spondylitis. General observations from the study: Within ankylosing spondylitis blood, a TCR beta motif made up of eight or nine highly homologous variants appeared to be characteristic. Disease-linked clones were CD8+ and relatively rare in peripheral blood. Disease-linked clones were reportedly significantly enriched in matched ankylosing spondylitis synovial fluid.

The sample holds a few counts of this clonotype. Antigen unknown. Library preparation for TCR beta used quantitative 5'-RACE with molecular barcodes. Via MiXCR, TCRdb re-called the 5' RACE reads, giving one row per CDR3 protein. The repertoire holds roughly 700,000 distinct CDR3 sequences, with roughly 19% as singletons. Sequences were obtained from blood, either unsorted or a sorted T cell fraction (not recorded which). The sequence derives from a male donor with ankylosing spondylitis.

CDR3 sequence reads: CASSQGSKETQYF. CDR3 in DNA: TGTGCCAGCAGCCAAGGATCCAAAGAGACCCAGTACTTC. This sequence joins TRBV3-1 and TRBJ2-5, with unresolved D. The CDR3 totals 13 residues. Trimming shortened V by 1 base and J by 3 bases, and 6 bases separated the two germline ends. Germline V CDR1 and CDR2: LGHDT, YNNKEL (reference sequence).